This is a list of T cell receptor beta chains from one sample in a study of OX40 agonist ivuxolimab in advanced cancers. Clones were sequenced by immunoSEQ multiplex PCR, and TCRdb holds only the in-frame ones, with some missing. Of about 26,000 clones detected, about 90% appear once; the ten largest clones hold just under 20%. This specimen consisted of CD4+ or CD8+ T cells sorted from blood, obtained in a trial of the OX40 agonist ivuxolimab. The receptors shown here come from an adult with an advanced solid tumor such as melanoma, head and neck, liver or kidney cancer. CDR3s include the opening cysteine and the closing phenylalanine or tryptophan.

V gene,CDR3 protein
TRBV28,CASSPRQGWTGELFF
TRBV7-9,CASSLGPTGELFF
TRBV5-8,CASSGRGVAEAFF
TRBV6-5,CASSYSQGTYEQYF
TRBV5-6,CASSDQGSAYEQYF
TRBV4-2,CASSQVQGSTFHEQYF
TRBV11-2,CASSPWDRGAEQFF
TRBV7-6,CASSLLQAYNEQFF
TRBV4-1,CASSQWTGPTGELFF
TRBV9,CASSTEGGNTEAFF
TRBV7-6,CASREGGFDTGELFF
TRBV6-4,CASSVNLDYNEQFF
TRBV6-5,CASSSERVNTEAFF
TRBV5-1,CASRGGNTGELFF
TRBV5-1,CASSLEGYGYTF
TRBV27,CASSPSGRGEQYF
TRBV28,CASSLNLAGSTDTQYF
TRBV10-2,CASTPLEASGTYEQYF
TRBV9,CASSAPGQGASGANVLTF
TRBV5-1,CASSLDRASEAFF
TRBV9,CASSESGRAPDEQFF
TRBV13,CASSLSTGTAYGYTF
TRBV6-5,CASSLQGIGYTF
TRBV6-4,CASSEASGGSNEQFF
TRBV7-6,CASSLAWGGTLQETQYF
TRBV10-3,CAISEPRGNYGYTF
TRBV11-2,CASSLTGMNTEAFF
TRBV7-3,CASSLGPLNSPLHF
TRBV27,CASSLSRGAEQYF
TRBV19,CASNNLGTGEYGYTF
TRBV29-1,CSAGGAGTEAFF
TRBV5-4,CASRSMSYNEQFF
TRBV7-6,CASSLWDTQETQYF
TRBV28,CACEQGTVNTEAFF
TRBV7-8,CASSDGLEKLFF
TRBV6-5,CASSRVGLQETQYF
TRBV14,CASSQARGRPNEKLFF
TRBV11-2,CASSLDGASGFYEQYF
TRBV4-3,CASSQDRGAYNEQFF
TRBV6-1,CASSPPKGSNQPQHF
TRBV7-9,CASSPYGNQPQHF
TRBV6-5,CASSYSSGAYTEAFF
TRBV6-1,CASERWTEAFF
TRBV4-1,CASSQAVVDGYTF
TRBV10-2,CASSEIGQDLSEQYF
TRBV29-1,CSVDRGLIAFF
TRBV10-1,CASSDDRVDQPQHF
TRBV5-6,CASSSIGTGEFF
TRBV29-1,CSVAHSGELFF
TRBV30,CGTGSPSGGSEQFF
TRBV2,CASSGPGQGAEGYTF
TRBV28,CASSSAGGSNEQYF
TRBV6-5,CASSYGQGANSPLHF